Given below is one TCR beta chain in context. Antigen specificity is unknown. This entry belongs to a study of EBV T-cell therapy then PD-1 blockade in nasopharyngeal carcinoma. Assay: immunoSEQ multiplex PCR; the TCRdb copy retains only in-frame clones and omits some. The data show about 22,000 clones, 70% to 85% seen once. Treatment reported: AdE1-LMPpoly-expanded autologous EBV-specific T-cell therapy followed by anti-PD-1 nivolumab. V was trimmed by 5 bases and J by 6 bases, leaving 10 bases between them. Per germline, CDR1 SEHNR and CDR2 FQNEAQ (reference sequence). The CDR3 is made up of 13 amino acids.

The rearrangement links TRBV7-9 to TRBJ2-2; D unresolved. This clonotype was obtained from a man aged 40-49 years with nasopharyngeal carcinoma. Material: CD8+ T cells from blood, obtained at day -245 from a patient whose treatment included autologous EBV-specific T cells and nivolumab. The CDR3 sequence: CASSLRSSGELFF. The CDR3 DNA reads as TGTGCCAGCAGCCTACGTAGTTCCGGGGAGCTGTTTTTT.